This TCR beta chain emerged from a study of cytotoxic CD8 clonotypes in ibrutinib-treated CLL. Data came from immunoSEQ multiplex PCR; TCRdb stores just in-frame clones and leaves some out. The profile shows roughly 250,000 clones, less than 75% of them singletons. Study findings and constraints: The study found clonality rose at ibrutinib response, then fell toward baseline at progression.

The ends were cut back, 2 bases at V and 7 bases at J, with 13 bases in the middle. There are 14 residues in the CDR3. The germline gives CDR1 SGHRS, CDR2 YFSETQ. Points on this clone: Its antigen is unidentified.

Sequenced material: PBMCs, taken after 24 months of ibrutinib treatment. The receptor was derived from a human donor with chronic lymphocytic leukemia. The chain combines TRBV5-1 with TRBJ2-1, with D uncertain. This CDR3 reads CASSFEKTLNEQFF. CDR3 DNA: TGCGCCAGCAGCTTCGAGAAGACATTGAATGAGCAGTTCTTC. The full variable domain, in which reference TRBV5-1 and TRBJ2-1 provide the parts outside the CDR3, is KAGVTQTPRYLIKTRGQQVTLSCSPISGHRSVSWYQQTPGQGLQFLFEYFSETQRNKGNFPGRFSGRQFSNSRSEMNVSTLELGDSALYLCASSFEKTLNEQFFGPGTRLTVL.